This TCR beta chain was captured by sequencing in a study of OX40 agonist ivuxolimab in advanced cancers. At cycle 4 day 1, cycle 7 day 1, and baseline, blood was sampled. Assay: immunoSEQ multiplex PCR; the TCRdb copy retains only in-frame clones and omits some. The table has about 73,000 clones, more than 85% seen once. Germline lookup yields CDR1 GTSNPN and CDR2 SVGIG (reference sequence). V was pared by 2 bases and J by 4 bases, with 13 bases of the junction left unmatched. The CDR3 runs to 17 residues. The TCR was taken from an adult with an advanced solid tumor such as melanoma, head and neck, liver or kidney cancer. Sequencing used CD4+ or CD8+ T cells sorted from blood, obtained in a trial of the OX40 agonist ivuxolimab. The genes are TRBV30 and TRBJ1-4, with 7 bases fitting TRBD1. The CDR3 sequence: CAWSRDRVPDGNEKLFF. The CDR3 DNA sequence: TGTGCCTGGAGTCGAGACAGGGTTCCGGATGGTAATGAAAAACTGTTTTTT.